The clone carrying this T cell receptor beta chain turned up a few times. TCRdb's table, derived via immunoSEQ multiplex PCR, lists solely in-frame clones and lacks some. The table shows some 520,000 clones, with roughly 89% occurring only once. Seattle's cohort entered during active infection and was followed longitudinally. Trimming removed 0 bases from V and 2 bases from J, with 14 bases in between. There are 17 residues in the CDR3. CDR1 is MNHNS, CDR2 SASEGT, per germline. This specimen belongs to a study of blood T cell repertoires in COVID-19. The sequence was obtained from a man younger than 35 with COVID-19, enrolled during active disease. V gene TRBV6-1 combines with J gene TRBJ2-1; TRBD1 might be the D (6 bases). The sequencing sample was made of peripheral blood. CDR3 in amino acids: CASSEALRAGAYNEQFF. In DNA, the CDR3 is TGTGCCAGCAGTGAAGCGCTTCGGGCAGGGGCCTACAATGAGCAGTTCTTC.